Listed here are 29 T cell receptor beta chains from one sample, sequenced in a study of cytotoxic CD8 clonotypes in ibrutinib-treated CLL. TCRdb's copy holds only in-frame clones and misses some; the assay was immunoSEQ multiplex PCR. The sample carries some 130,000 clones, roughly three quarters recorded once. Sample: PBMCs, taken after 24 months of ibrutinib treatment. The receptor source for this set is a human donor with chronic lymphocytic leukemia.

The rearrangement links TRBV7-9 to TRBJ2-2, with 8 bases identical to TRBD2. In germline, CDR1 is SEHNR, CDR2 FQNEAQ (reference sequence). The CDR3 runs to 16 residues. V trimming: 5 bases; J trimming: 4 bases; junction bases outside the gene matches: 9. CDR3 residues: CASSPRGGGPTGELFF. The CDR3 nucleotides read TGTGCCAGCAGCCCCCGGGGGGGCGGGCCCACCGGGGAGCTGTTTTTT.

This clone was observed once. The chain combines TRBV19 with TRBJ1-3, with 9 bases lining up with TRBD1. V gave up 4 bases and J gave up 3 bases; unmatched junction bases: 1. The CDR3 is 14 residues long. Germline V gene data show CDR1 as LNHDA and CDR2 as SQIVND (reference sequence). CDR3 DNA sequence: TGTGCCAGTAGTACGGGACAGGGTGGAAACACCATATATTTT. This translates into CASSTGQGGNTIYF.

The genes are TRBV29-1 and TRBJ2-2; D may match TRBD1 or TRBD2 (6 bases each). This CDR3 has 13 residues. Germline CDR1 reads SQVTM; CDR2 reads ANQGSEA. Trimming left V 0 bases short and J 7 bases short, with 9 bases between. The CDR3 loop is CSVEEGGGGELFF. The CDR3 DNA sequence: TGCAGCGTTGAAGAGGGGGGCGGCGGGGAGCTGTTTTTT.

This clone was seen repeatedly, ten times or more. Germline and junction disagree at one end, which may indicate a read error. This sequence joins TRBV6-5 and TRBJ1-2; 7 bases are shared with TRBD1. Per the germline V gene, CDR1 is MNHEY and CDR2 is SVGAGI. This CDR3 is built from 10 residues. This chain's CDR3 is CASSQGQRGF. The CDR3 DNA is TGTGCCAGCAGTCAGGGACAGAGGGGCTTC.

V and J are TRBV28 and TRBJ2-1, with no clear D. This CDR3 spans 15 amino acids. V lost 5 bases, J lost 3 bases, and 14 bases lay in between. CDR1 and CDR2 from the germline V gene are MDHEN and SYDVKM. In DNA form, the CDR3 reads TGTGCCAGCAGTACCCCGGGTAGGTACTACAATGAGCAGTTCTTC. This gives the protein CASSTPGRYYNEQFF.

This CDR3 reads CASSRGRREKLFF. CDR3 bases: TGTGCCAGCAGCCGGGGGCGTCGAGAAAAACTGTTTTTT. The chain employs TRBV5-6 and TRBJ1-4; TRBD1 might be the D (6 bases). The V end lost 4 bases, the J end lost 8 bases, and 12 bases lay between the germline ends. Germline-derived CDR1 and CDR2 are SGHDT and YYEEEE. The CDR3 contains 13 residues.

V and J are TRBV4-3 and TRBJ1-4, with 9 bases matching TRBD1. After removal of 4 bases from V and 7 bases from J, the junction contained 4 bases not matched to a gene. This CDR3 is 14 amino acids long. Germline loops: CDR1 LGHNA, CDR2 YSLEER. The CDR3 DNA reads TGCGCCAGCAGCCGAGGACAGGGGAGTGAAAAACTGTTTTTT. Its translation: CASSRGQGSEKLFF.

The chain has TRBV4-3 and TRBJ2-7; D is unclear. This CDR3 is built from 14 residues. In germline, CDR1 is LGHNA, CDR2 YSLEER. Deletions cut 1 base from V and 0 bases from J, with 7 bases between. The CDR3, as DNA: TGCGCCAGCAGCCAAGGGGTGCCCTCCTACGAGCAGTACTTC. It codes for CASSQGVPSYEQYF.

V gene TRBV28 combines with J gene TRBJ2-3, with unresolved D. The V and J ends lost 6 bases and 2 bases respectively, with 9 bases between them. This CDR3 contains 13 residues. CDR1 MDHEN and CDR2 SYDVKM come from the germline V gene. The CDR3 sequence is CASRSQATDTQYF. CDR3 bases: TGTGCCAGCAGGTCGCAGGCCACAGATACGCAGTATTTT.

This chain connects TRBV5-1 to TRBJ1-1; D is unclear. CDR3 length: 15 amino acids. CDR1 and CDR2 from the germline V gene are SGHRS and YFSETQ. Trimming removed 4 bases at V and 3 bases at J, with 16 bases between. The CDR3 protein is CASSQTPGSHTEAFF. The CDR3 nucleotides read TGCGCCAGCAGCCAGACCCCGGGGTCCCACACTGAAGCTTTCTTT.

The DNA of the CDR3 is TGTGCCAGCAGCTTAGACGGGCGGGGCCCCTACAATGAGCAGTTCTTC. Encoded protein: CASSLDGRGPYNEQFF. J is TRBJ2-1 and V is TRBV11-3; maybe TRBD2 (6 bases). The CDR3 runs to 16 residues. Between the trimmed V and J ends, which lost 0 bases and 2 bases, there was a span of 11 bases. Per the germline V gene, CDR1 is SGHNT and CDR2 is YENEEA.

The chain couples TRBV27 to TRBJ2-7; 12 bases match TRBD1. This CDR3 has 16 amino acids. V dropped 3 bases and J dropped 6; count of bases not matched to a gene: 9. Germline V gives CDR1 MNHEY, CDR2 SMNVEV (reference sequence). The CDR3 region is CASSLFGGQGAAEQYF. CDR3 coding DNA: TGTGCCAGCAGTTTGTTTGGGGGACAGGGGGCGGCCGAGCAGTACTTC.

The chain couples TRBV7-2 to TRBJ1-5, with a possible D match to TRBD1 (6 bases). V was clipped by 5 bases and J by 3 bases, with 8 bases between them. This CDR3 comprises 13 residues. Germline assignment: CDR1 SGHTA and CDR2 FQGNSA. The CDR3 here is CASSPGDNQPQHF. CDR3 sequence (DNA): TGTGCCAGCAGCCCAGGGGACAATCAGCCCCAGCATTTT.

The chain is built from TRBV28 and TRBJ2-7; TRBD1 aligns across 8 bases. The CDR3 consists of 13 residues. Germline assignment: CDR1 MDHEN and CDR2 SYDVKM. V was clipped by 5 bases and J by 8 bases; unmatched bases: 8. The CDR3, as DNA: TGTGCCAGCAGTCCAGAGGACAGGGAAAAGCAGTACTTC. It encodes CASSPEDREKQYF.

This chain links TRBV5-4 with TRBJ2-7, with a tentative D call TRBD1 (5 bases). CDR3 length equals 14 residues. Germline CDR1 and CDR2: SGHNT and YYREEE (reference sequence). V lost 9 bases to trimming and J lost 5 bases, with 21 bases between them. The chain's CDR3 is CATSHPTVPNEQYF. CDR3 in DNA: TGTGCCACCTCACATCCGACAGTCCCCAACGAGCAGTACTTC.

The CDR3 here is CASSGGGAQHF. The CDR3 nucleotides are TGTGCCAGCAGTGGTGGGGGGGCCCAGCATTTT. The chain links TRBV6-5 to TRBJ1-5, with D possibly being TRBD1 (5 bases). Trimming stripped 5 bases from V and 11 bases from J, with 10 bases between. CDR1 and CDR2 from the germline V gene are MNHEY and SVGAGI. The CDR3 runs to 11 residues.

CDR3 amino acids: CASSFSGTGGGNTIYF. Written as DNA, the CDR3 is TGTGCCAGCAGCTTTTCCGGGACAGGGGGTGGAAACACCATATATTTT. This chain uses TRBV7-2 with TRBJ1-3, with 11 nucleotides matching TRBD1. Germline V gene sequence: CDR1 SGHTA, CDR2 FQGNSA. The J segment lost 3 bases and the V segment lost 3 bases, leaving 4 bases of the junction unmatched. This CDR3 is built from 16 residues.

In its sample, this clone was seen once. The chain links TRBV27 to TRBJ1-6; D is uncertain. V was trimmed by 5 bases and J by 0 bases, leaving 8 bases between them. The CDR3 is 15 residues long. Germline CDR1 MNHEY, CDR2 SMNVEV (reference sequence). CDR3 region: CASSPSSSYNSPLHF. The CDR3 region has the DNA TGTGCCAGCAGTCCGTCGAGCTCCTATAATTCACCCCTCCACTTT.

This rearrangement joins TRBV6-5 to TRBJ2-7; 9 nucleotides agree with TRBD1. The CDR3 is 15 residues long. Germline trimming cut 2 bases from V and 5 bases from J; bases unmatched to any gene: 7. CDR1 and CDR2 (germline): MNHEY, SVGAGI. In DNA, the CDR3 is TGTGCCAGCAGTTACAACCGGGACAGGGTCCACGAGCAGTACTTC. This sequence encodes CASSYNRDRVHEQYF.

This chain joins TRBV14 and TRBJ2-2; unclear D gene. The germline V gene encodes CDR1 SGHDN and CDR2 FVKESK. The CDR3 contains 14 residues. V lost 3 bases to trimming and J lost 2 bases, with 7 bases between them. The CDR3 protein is CASSQGINTGELFF. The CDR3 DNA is TGTGCCAGCAGCCAGGGCATCAACACCGGGGAGCTGTTTTTT.

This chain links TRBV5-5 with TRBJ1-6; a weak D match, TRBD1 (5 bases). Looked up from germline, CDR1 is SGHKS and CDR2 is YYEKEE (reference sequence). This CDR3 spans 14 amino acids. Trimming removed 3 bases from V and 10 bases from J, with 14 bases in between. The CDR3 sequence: CASSWGDGGSPLHF. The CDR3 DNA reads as TGTGCCAGCAGCTGGGGGGACGGTGGGTCACCCCTCCACTTT.

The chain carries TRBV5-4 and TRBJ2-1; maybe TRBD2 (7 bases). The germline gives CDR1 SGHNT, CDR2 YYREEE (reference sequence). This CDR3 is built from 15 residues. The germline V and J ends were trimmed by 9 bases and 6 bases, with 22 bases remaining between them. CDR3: CATKKGGINTNEQFF. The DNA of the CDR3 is TGTGCCACCAAGAAGGGGGGGATAAACACCAATGAGCAGTTCTTC. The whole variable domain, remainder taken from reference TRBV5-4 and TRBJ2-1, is ETGVTQSPTHLIKTRGQQVTLRCSSQSGHNTVSWYQQALGQGPQFIFQYYREEENGRGNFPPRFSGLQFPNYSSELNVNALELDDSALYLCATKKGGINTNEQFFGPGTRLTVL.

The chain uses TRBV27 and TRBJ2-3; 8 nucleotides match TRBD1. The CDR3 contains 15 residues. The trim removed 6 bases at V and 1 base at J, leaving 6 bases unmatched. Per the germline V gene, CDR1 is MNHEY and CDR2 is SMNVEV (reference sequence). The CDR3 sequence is CASSKGQGGTDTQYF. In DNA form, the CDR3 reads TGTGCCAGCAGCAAAGGACAGGGAGGCACAGATACGCAGTATTTT.

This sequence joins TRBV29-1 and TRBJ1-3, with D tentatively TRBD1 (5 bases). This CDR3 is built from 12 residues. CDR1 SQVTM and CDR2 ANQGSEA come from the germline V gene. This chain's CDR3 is CGATPSGNTIYF. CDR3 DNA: TGCGGGGCGACCCCTTCTGGAAACACCATATATTTT.

The CDR3 loop reads CSAWPGPEAFF. For the CDR3, the DNA is TGCAGTGCCTGGCCCGGGCCTGAAGCTTTCTTT. The chain has TRBV20-1 and TRBJ1-1; D is ambiguous. V shed 6 bases and J shed 6 bases, with 11 bases lying between them. CDR1 and CDR2 (germline): DFQATT, SNEGSKA (reference sequence). The CDR3 consists of 11 residues.

CDR3 protein: CATLAGGSDEQFF. The CDR3 DNA sequence: TGTGCCACCCTAGCGGGAGGGAGCGATGAGCAGTTCTTC. V is TRBV2 and J is TRBJ2-1; 12 bases agree with TRBD2. The germline CDR1 and CDR2 sequences are SNHLY and FYNNEI. The CDR3 consists of 13 residues. The V segment lost 10 bases and the J segment 8 bases; nucleotides outside the gene matches: 6.

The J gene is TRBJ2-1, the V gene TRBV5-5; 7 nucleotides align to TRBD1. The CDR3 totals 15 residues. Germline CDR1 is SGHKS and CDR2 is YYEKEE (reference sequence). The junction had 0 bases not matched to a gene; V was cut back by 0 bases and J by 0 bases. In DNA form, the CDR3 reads TGTGCCAGCAGCTTGGACAGGGGCTCCTACAATGAGCAGTTCTTC. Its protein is CASSLDRGSYNEQFF.

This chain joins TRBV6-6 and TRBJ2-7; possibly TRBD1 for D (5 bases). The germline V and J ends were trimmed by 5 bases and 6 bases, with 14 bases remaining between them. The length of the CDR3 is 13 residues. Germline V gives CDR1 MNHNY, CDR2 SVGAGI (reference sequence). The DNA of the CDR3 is TGTGCCAGCAGTCCCAACAGGATGGGCGAGCAGTACTTC. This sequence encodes CASSPNRMGEQYF.

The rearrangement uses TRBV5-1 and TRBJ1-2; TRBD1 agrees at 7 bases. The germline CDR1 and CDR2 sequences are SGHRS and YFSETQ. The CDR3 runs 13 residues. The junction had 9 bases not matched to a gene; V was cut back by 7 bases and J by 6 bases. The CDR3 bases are TGCGCCAGCTCCCCACAGGGGAGGGATGGCTACACCTTC. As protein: CASSPQGRDGYTF.